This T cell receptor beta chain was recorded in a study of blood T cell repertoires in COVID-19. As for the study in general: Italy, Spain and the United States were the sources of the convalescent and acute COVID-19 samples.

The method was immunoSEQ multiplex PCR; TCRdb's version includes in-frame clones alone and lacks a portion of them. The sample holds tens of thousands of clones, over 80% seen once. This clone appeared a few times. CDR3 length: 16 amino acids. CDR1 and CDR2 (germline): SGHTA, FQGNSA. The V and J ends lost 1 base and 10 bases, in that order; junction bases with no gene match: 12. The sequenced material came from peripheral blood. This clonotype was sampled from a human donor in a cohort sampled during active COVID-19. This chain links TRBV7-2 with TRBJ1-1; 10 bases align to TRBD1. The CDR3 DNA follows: TGTGCCAGCAGCTTAGTCTCGGGACAGGGGTGGGGTGGAGCTTTCTTT. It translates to CASSLVSGQGWGGAFF.